The present entry profiles one T cell receptor (beta chain) with its context. Trimming pared 3 bases from V and 5 bases from J, leaving 17 bases between. This CDR3 spans 16 amino acids. Germline assignment: CDR1 SGHRS and CDR2 YFSETQ. These data come from a study of cytomegalovirus exposure and HLA in healthy donors. The PCR contained 60 Vbeta and 13 Jbeta primers. The protocol was immunoSEQ multiplex PCR, while the TCRdb copy is restricted to in-frame clones and leaves out a portion. The sample holds tens of thousands of clones, about four fifths seen once. The chain combines TRBV5-1 with TRBJ1-4; D gene ambiguous. Sequenced input: PBMCs. The origin of this receptor is a woman aged 40 to 50 in good health and CMV-seronegative. The CDR3 loop is CASSSGSGEVNEKLFF. The CDR3 bases are TGCGCCAGCAGCTCCGGGTCCGGGGAGGTGAATGAAAAACTGTTTTTT. Looking up the rest from reference TRBV5-1 and TRBJ1-4 gives the full variable domain: KAGVTQTPRYLIKTRGQQVTLSCSPISGHRSVSWYQQTPGQGLQFLFEYFSETQRNKGNFPGRFSGRQFSNSRSEMNVSTLELGDSALYLCASSSGSGEVNEKLFFGSGTQLSVL.